These T cell receptor beta chains were read from a single sample in a study of naive and memory T cell subsets. In TCRdb, the 5' RACE reads were re-called with MiXCR into one record per CDR3 protein. The sample includes about 20,000 distinct CDR3 sequences, 3.5% to 5% of them seen just once. The receptors here all came from a male donor in good health. The CDR3 runs from the conserved cysteine through the conserved F or W. The D gene is left open where the match is weak. Size is stated for part of the rows, as once, few or many counts, or as a class when the clone is expanded.

D gene: NA
clone size: many
V gene: TRBV6-5
J gene: TRBJ1-2
CDR3 protein: CASSNPGARQGYTF
CDR3 DNA: TGTGCCAGCAGTAATCCGGGAGCCCGGCAGGGCTACACCTTC

D gene: TRBD2
clone size: many
V gene: TRBV29-1
J gene: TRBJ2-3
CDR3 protein: CSVGLSGRGTDTQYF
CDR3 DNA: TGCAGCGTTGGATTGAGCGGGAGGGGCACAGATACGCAGTATTTT

D gene: TRBD2
clone size: medium-sized
V gene: TRBV12-3/TRBV12-4
J gene: TRBJ2-1
CDR3 protein: CASTSRAGGGLNEQFF
CDR3 DNA: TGTGCCAGCACCTCAAGGGCGGGGGGCGGGTTGAATGAGCAGTTCTTC

D gene: NA
clone size: many
V gene: TRBV7-6
J gene: TRBJ2-2
CDR3 protein: CASSEAGFDTGELFF
CDR3 DNA: TGTGCCAGCAGCGAAGCAGGGTTTGACACCGGGGAGCTGTTTTTT

D gene: NA
clone size: many
V gene: TRBV4-1
J gene: TRBJ2-7
CDR3 protein: CASSPWTGRDNEQYF
CDR3 DNA: TGCGCCAGCAGCCCTTGGACAGGGAGGGATAACGAGCAGTACTTC

D gene: NA
clone size: many
V gene: TRBV27
J gene: TRBJ2-7
CDR3 protein: CASGIASSSYEQYF
CDR3 DNA: TGTGCCAGCGGAATAGCGTCGAGCTCCTACGAGCAGTACTTC

D gene: NA
clone size: many
V gene: TRBV7-2
J gene: TRBJ2-3
CDR3 protein: CASSRGAGEGTDTQYF
CDR3 DNA: TGTGCCAGCAGCAGAGGGGCAGGGGAGGGCACAGATACGCAGTATTTT

D gene: TRBD2
clone size: NA
V gene: TRBV24-1
J gene: TRBJ2-1
CDR3 protein: CATSEPGLAGSTEQFF
CDR3 DNA: TGTGCCACCAGTGAGCCGGGACTAGCGGGCAGCACTGAGCAGTTCTTC

D gene: NA
clone size: many
V gene: TRBV4-3
J gene: TRBJ1-1
CDR3 protein: CASSQDWMNTEAFF
CDR3 DNA: TGCGCCAGCAGCCAAGACTGGATGAACACTGAAGCTTTCTTT

D gene: TRBD1
clone size: many
V gene: TRBV6-6
J gene: TRBJ2-7
CDR3 protein: CASRPPGQGGHEQYF
CDR3 DNA: TGTGCCAGCAGACCACCGGGACAGGGTGGCCACGAGCAGTACTTC

D gene: NA
clone size: many
V gene: TRBV4-2
J gene: TRBJ2-4
CDR3 protein: CASSQEGGLVMGKNIQYF
CDR3 DNA: TGTGCCAGCAGCCAGGAAGGGGGATTGGTAATGGGCAAAAACATTCAGTACTTC

D gene: NA
clone size: many
V gene: TRBV6-5
J gene: TRBJ1-1
CDR3 protein: CASSYRGAQDTEAFF
CDR3 DNA: TGTGCCAGCAGTTACAGAGGGGCTCAAGACACTGAAGCTTTCTTT

D gene: TRBD1
clone size: few
V gene: TRBV11-2
J gene: TRBJ1-2
CDR3 protein: CASSLVQGAYGDTF
CDR3 DNA: TGTGCCAGCAGCTTAGTACAGGGGGCGTATGGCGACACCTTC

D gene: TRBD1
clone size: NA
V gene: TRBV3-1
J gene: TRBJ2-1
CDR3 protein: CASSLRQGLDEQFF
CDR3 DNA: TGTGCCAGCAGCCTCCGACAGGGCTTGGATGAGCAGTTCTTC

D gene: NA
clone size: many
V gene: TRBV2
J gene: TRBJ1-2
CDR3 protein: CASSEAGVGQPSFNYGYTF
CDR3 DNA: TGTGCCAGCAGTGAAGCGGGGGTCGGTCAACCTTCTTTTAACTATGGCTACACCTTC

D gene: NA
clone size: many
V gene: TRBV7-9
J gene: TRBJ2-1
CDR3 protein: CASTGLDSNEQFF
CDR3 DNA: TGTGCCAGCACGGGGTTGGACAGCAATGAGCAGTTCTTC

D gene: NA
clone size: many
V gene: TRBV28
J gene: TRBJ2-7
CDR3 protein: CASSLRGAYEQYF
CDR3 DNA: TGTGCCAGCAGTTTAAGGGGCGCCTACGAGCAGTACTTC

D gene: NA
clone size: many
V gene: TRBV7-9
J gene: TRBJ2-1
CDR3 protein: CASSLALGGTSYNEQFF
CDR3 DNA: TGTGCCAGCAGCTTAGCGCTGGGTGGAACCTCCTACAATGAGCAGTTCTTC

D gene: NA
clone size: many
V gene: TRBV10-2
J gene: TRBJ2-7
CDR3 protein: CATSQSGPNYEQYF
CDR3 DNA: TGCGCCACCTCCCAGAGCGGGCCGAACTACGAGCAGTACTTC

D gene: TRBD1
clone size: many
V gene: TRBV7-6
J gene: TRBJ1-1
CDR3 protein: CASSPGTGGTEAFF
CDR3 DNA: TGTGCCAGCAGCCCCGGGACAGGGGGCACTGAAGCTTTCTTT

D gene: NA
clone size: many
V gene: TRBV28
J gene: TRBJ2-1
CDR3 protein: CASSAGGEQFF
CDR3 DNA: TGTGCCAGCAGCGCCGGGGGTGAGCAGTTCTTC

D gene: NA
clone size: many
V gene: TRBV6-6
J gene: TRBJ2-1
CDR3 protein: CASRYGLYNEQFF
CDR3 DNA: TGTGCCAGCAGGTACGGGCTTTACAATGAGCAGTTCTTC

D gene: NA
clone size: many
V gene: TRBV3-1
J gene: TRBJ1-3
CDR3 protein: CASSQDFRGNTIYF
CDR3 DNA: TGTGCCAGCAGCCAAGATTTCCGGGGAAACACCATATATTTT

D gene: NA
clone size: many
V gene: TRBV6-2/TRBV6-3
J gene: TRBJ2-3
CDR3 protein: CASSYSRDTQYF
CDR3 DNA: TGTGCCAGCAGTTACTCAAGAGATACGCAGTATTTT

D gene: NA
clone size: many
V gene: TRBV20-1
J gene: TRBJ1-2
CDR3 protein: CSAPRTGEGSGYTF
CDR3 DNA: TGCAGTGCCCCGAGGACGGGGGAAGGCTCTGGCTACACCTTC

D gene: NA
clone size: many
V gene: TRBV29-1
J gene: TRBJ2-5
CDR3 protein: CSQHRKGDTQEIETQYF
CDR3 DNA: TGCAGCCAACACCGAAAGGGAGACACCCAAGAGATCGAGACCCAGTACTTC

D gene: NA
clone size: many
V gene: TRBV29-1
J gene: TRBJ2-1
CDR3 protein: CSVESVSGAPYNEQFF
CDR3 DNA: TGCAGCGTTGAATCTGTGTCGGGAGCCCCCTACAATGAGCAGTTCTTC

D gene: NA
clone size: many
V gene: TRBV27
J gene: TRBJ1-5
CDR3 protein: CASSLDRNQPQHF
CDR3 DNA: TGTGCCAGCAGTTTAGACAGAAATCAGCCCCAGCATTTT

D gene: NA
clone size: many
V gene: TRBV9
J gene: TRBJ1-4
CDR3 protein: CASSFSGTDEKLFF
CDR3 DNA: TGTGCCAGCAGTTTCAGCGGAACGGATGAAAAACTGTTTTTT

D gene: NA
clone size: many
V gene: TRBV9
J gene: TRBJ2-2
CDR3 protein: CASSVASGPFANTGELFF
CDR3 DNA: TGTGCCAGCAGCGTCGCTTCCGGGCCCTTTGCGAACACCGGGGAGCTGTTTTTT

D gene: TRBD1
clone size: many
V gene: TRBV29-1
J gene: TRBJ2-5
CDR3 protein: CSGIGQAIQETQYF
CDR3 DNA: TGCAGCGGAATCGGACAGGCGATCCAAGAGACCCAGTACTTC

D gene: NA
clone size: many
V gene: TRBV19
J gene: TRBJ2-1
CDR3 protein: CASSMGAEPYNEQFF
CDR3 DNA: TGTGCCAGTAGTATGGGGGCGGAGCCCTACAATGAGCAGTTCTTC

D gene: TRBD2
clone size: medium-sized
V gene: TRBV3-1
J gene: TRBJ2-7
CDR3 protein: CASSPSLAGGPYEQYF
CDR3 DNA: TGTGCCAGCAGTCCATCCCTAGCGGGAGGCCCCTACGAGCAGTACTTC